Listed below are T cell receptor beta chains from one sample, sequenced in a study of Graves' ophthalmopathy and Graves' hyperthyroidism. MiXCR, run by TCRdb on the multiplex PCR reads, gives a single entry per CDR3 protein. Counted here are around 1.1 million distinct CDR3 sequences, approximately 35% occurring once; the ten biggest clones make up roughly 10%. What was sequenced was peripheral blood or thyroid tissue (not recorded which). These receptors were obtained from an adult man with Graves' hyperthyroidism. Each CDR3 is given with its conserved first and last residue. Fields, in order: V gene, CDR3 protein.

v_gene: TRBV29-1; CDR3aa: CSVVSFHEQYF
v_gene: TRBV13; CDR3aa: CASSSRQKRYEQYF
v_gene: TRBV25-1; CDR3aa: CASSERGARGRKGVYGYTF
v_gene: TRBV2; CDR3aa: CASSRGSNSPLHF
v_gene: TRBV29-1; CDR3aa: CSVEASGQTSGGYEQYF
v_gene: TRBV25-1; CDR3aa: CASSYLLSWGLAVTGELFF
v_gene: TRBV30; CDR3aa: CAWSVWSGGRSEQYF
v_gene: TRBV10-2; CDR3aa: CASRRTTGVGDMNTEAFF
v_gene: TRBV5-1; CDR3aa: CASSHPRQFSTNEKLFF
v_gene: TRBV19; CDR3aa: CASRKLATQETQYF
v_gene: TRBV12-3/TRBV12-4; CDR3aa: CASKKDNDGYTF
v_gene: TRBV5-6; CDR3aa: CASSFSLTTGQPQHF
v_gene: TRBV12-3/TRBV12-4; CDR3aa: CASTPGPGSDTQYF
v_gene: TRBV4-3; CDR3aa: CASSQETGYEQYF
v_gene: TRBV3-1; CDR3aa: CASSQGTSRSYEQYF
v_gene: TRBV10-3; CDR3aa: CAISEEVDSPLHF
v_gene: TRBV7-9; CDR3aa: CASSLGPAPGELFF
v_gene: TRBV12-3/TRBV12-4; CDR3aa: CASSTSGESTDTQYF
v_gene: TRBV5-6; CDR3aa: CASSLAVRAVTEAFF
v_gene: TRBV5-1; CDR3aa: CASSLLQSTEAFF
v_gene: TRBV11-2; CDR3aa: CASSAGLPGQGNSYEQYF
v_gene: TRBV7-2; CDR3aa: CASSLAPQGGIKQYF
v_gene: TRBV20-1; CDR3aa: CSARARGSAWITNEKLFF
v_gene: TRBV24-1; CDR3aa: CATSGTGLRTDTQYF
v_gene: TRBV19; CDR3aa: CASTFRVGGNQPQHF
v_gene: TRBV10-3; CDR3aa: CAISVGPTGANVLTF
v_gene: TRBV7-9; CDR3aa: CASSPRTAYTQYF
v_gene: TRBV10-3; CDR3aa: CASSLARLAGNTGELFF
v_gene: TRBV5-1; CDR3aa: CASSLGDRVYTEAFF
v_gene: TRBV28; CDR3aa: CASSLLTTGEDGYTF
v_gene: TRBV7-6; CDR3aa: CASSLAGGSGETQYF
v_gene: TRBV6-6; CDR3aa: CASTLGQWEAFF
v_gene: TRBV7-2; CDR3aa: CASSLWDRGGRNTEAFF
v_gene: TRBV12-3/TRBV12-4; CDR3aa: CASSLAQGGPYEQYF
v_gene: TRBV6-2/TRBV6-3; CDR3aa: CASSRAGPNYTF
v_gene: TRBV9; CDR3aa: CASSVGTAVTKQYF
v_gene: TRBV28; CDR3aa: CASKGGQDRTIYEQYF
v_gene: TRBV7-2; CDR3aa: CASSSGGANQPQHF
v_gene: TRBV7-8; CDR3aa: CASSPSSQKTSGGSYEQYF
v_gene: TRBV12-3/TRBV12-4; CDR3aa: CATGQVEYEQYF
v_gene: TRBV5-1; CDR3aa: CASSPRARGDAGELFF
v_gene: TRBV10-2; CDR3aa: CASSEDSPNTEAFF
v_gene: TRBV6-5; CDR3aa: CASSYGGRAQETQYF
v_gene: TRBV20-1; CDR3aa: CSANWANQPQHF
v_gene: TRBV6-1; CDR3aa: CASTELAGSSYEQYF
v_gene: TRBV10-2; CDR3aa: CASAGQGSNQPQHF